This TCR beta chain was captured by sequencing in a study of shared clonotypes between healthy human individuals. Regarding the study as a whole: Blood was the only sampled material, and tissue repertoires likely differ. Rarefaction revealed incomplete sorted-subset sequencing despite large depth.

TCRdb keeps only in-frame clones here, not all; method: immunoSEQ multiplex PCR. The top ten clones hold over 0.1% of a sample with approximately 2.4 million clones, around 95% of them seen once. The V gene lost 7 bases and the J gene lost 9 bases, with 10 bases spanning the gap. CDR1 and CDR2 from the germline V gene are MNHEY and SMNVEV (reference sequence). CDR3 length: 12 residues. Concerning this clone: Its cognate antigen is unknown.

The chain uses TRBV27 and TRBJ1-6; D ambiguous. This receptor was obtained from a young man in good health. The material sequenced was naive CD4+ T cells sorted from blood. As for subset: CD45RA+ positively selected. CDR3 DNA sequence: TGTGCCAGCACCTCCCCCGGTTCACCCCTCCACTTT. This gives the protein CASTSPGSPLHF.